This T cell receptor (beta chain) was observed in a study of T cells in Graves' hyperthyroidism and ophthalmopathy. The TCR beta CDR3 regions underwent amplification using RNA transcripts as the source. Carried out on the TCR CDR3, a first-round RT-PCR used the HTBI primer set. TCRdb redid the calling of the multiplex PCR reads with MiXCR, one entry per CDR3 protein. This sample yields approximately 640,000 distinct CDR3 sequences, of which 45% are seen a single time; less than 9.5% belongs to the top ten. Whole-study results and caveats: Expanded thyroid clonotypes (above 0.001) were mostly also found in blood.

This clonotype was counted a few times. Its target is unknown. V lost 5 bases and J lost 2; bases outside the gene matches: 6. The CDR3 is made up of 14 amino acids. Looked up from germline, CDR1 is SGHVS and CDR2 is FQNEAQ. The sequenced material came from peripheral blood or thyroid tissue (not recorded which). The chain joins TRBV7-8 to TRBJ2-7, with TRBD1 identical over 7 bases. The TCR sequence derives from an adult man with Graves' disease, either hyperthyroidism or ophthalmopathy (not recorded which). CDR3 bases: TGTGCCAGCAGCCAAGACAGGGAGACCTACGAGCAGTACTTC. It is translated as CASSQDRETYEQYF.